This T cell receptor beta chain was captured by sequencing in a study of shared clonotypes between healthy human individuals. Division of CD4+ cells produced a CD45RA+ naive subset and a CD45RA-negative memory subset. TCRdb keeps only in-frame clones here, not all; method: immunoSEQ multiplex PCR. The sample carries millions of clones, roughly 96% recorded once. Notes on the study in general: Relative to memory subsets, naive subsets generally showed larger estimated richness. Clonotypes not shared had lower generation probabilities than those common to all four donors.

To note about this clone: Its cognate antigen is unknown.

V lost 2 bases to trimming and J lost 2 bases, with 11 bases between them. The CDR3 covers 15 residues. Germline V CDR1 and CDR2: MNHNY, SVGAGI (reference sequence). The V and J genes are TRBV6-6 and TRBJ2-3, with no clear D. This TCR derives from a man aged 18 to 30 in good health. The material sequenced was naive CD4+ T cells sorted from blood. Subset defined: CD45RA+ positively selected. The CDR3 sequence: CASSYRSPHTDTQYF. In nucleotides, the CDR3 is TGTGCCAGCAGTTACCGGAGCCCTCACACAGATACGCAGTATTTT.